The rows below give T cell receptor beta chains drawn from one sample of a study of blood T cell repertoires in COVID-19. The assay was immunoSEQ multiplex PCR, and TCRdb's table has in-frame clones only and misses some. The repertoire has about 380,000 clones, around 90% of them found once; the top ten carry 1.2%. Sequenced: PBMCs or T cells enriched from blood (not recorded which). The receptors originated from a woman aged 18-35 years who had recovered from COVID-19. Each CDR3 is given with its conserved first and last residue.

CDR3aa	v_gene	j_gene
CASSRDRGYFTEAFF	TRBV19	TRBJ1-1
CASSIEVGRGSYNSPLHF	TRBV19	TRBJ1-6
CASSLGLWGGNQPQHF	TRBV7-2	TRBJ1-5
CATSDSGTGVRNEQFF	TRBV24-1	TRBJ2-1
CASQLVGTYNSPLHF	TRBV28	TRBJ1-6
CASGTGSIQETQYF	TRBV19	TRBJ2-5
CSVRIRGGQVPYEQYF	TRBV29-1	TRBJ2-7
CASDSGTGVHF	TRBV28	TRBJ1-6
CASSPPGLAGSVWGTQYF	TRBV18	TRBJ2-5
CASRPTGGNGYTF	TRBV9	TRBJ1-2
CASSELNYGYTF	TRBV4-1	TRBJ1-2
CASFPPGQNTGELFF	TRBV18	TRBJ2-2
CASSIQGEHEQYF	TRBV19	TRBJ2-7
CASSSSLTGTTEAFF	TRBV5-1	TRBJ1-1
CASSLGGAPARGGYTF	TRBV18	TRBJ1-2
CASSLPPGAQHF	TRBV5-1	TRBJ1-5
CASSPWREILRETQYF	TRBV7-2	TRBJ2-5
CATSDPRREGANEKLFF	TRBV24-1	TRBJ1-4
CAWSGDRGKGQPQHF	TRBV30	TRBJ1-5
CASSPRASGGFIAKNIQYF	TRBV18	TRBJ2-4
CASSRDREGAEKLFF	TRBV6-2/TRBV6-3	TRBJ1-4
CASSQDRMILAGSKTDTQYF	TRBV4-2	TRBJ2-3
CASSPDRGRETQYF	TRBV7-2	TRBJ2-5
CASSGTGGAGEAFF	TRBV2	TRBJ1-1
CASSAQITGGAADTQYF	TRBV9	TRBJ2-3
CASSEVAGGNTEAFF	TRBV2	TRBJ1-1
CSVELGGRGYTF	TRBV29-1	TRBJ1-2
CAWSTRQGAEKLFF	TRBV30	TRBJ1-4
CASSLGIPVVAEAYTTNEKLFF	TRBV7-6	TRBJ1-4
CASSPWTGHNEQFF	TRBV4-3	TRBJ2-1
CASSPMGRERGYTF	TRBV2	TRBJ1-2
CAISATGISYEQYF	TRBV10-3	TRBJ2-7
CASSYGGEQYF	TRBV7-9	TRBJ2-7
CASTPGDSRPLSNQPQHF	TRBV28	TRBJ1-5
CASSFRTGGNEKLFF	TRBV5-1	TRBJ1-4
CAIGLSGNTIYF	TRBV28	TRBJ1-3
CASSPLRQGGTGELFF	TRBV18	TRBJ2-2
CASSPGKREETQYF	TRBV3-1/TRBV3-2	TRBJ2-5
CASSPTSGAYNEQFF	TRBV7-2	TRBJ2-1
CASSVRLQGMTDTQYF	TRBV25-1	TRBJ2-3
CAWSVGPGGSADTQYF	TRBV30	TRBJ2-3
CASSQEGPAEAFF	TRBV4-2	TRBJ1-1
CASSLWRGAPSYEQYF	TRBV11-2	TRBJ2-7
CASSAPGSYEQYF	TRBV4-1	TRBJ2-7
CAWSGANEVQKLFF	TRBV30	TRBJ1-4
CASSPGTNNSPLHF	TRBV5-1	TRBJ1-6
CASTSVTPNYGYTF	TRBV19	TRBJ1-2
CASSQGDRAAETQYF	TRBV3-1/TRBV3-2	TRBJ2-5
CSVEDGGQGYGYTF	TRBV29-1	TRBJ1-2